The rows below give T cell receptor beta chains drawn from one sample of a study of cytomegalovirus exposure and HLA in healthy donors. Produced via immunoSEQ multiplex PCR; TCRdb's table is partial and in-frame only. This sample has 160,000 or so clones, with 81% found just once. Source material: PBMCs. The source is a man over 45 in good health and CMV-seropositive. Each CDR3 is given with its conserved first and last residue. Fields, in order: J gene, D gene, clone size, V gene, CDR3 DNA, CDR3 protein. D genes are given only for firm matches. The size field is filled for only some rows; it gives once, few, many or a size class.

j_gene: TRBJ2-7; d_gene: TRBD2; abundance: NA; v_gene: TRBV4-2; CDR3nt: TGTGCCAGCAGCCAAAGGGGGACTAGCGGTACCTACGAGCAGTACTTC; CDR3aa: CASSQRGTSGTYEQYF
j_gene: TRBJ2-7; d_gene: TRBD2; abundance: once; v_gene: TRBV30; CDR3nt: TGTGCCTGGAGTACGGGACTAGGACGCGAGCAGTACTTC; CDR3aa: CAWSTGLGREQYF
j_gene: TRBJ1-1; d_gene: NA; abundance: NA; v_gene: TRBV5-1; CDR3nt: TGCGCCAGCAGTGAAGGGGTGGACACTGAAGCTTTCTTT; CDR3aa: CASSEGVDTEAFF
j_gene: TRBJ2-1; d_gene: NA; abundance: NA; v_gene: TRBV25-1; CDR3nt: TGTGCCAGCAGTGAGGCAATGCTGGGCGACAATGAGCAGTTCTTC; CDR3aa: CASSEAMLGDNEQFF
j_gene: TRBJ2-1; d_gene: NA; abundance: NA; v_gene: TRBV28; CDR3nt: TGTGCCAGCAGTCCCCCTCCCCTTAATGAGCAGTTCTTC; CDR3aa: CASSPPPLNEQFF
j_gene: TRBJ2-3; d_gene: NA; abundance: NA; v_gene: TRBV29-1; CDR3nt: TGCAGCTCTGACCACTTTAGCGCGGATACGCAGTATTTT; CDR3aa: CSSDHFSADTQYF
j_gene: TRBJ2-3; d_gene: NA; abundance: NA; v_gene: TRBV18; CDR3nt: TGTGCCAGCTCACCACTACCGGGGGGCCACACAGATACGCAGTATTTT; CDR3aa: CASSPLPGGHTDTQYF
j_gene: TRBJ2-3; d_gene: NA; abundance: once; v_gene: TRBV30; CDR3nt: TGTGCCTGGAGTAGGGGGAGCACAGATACGCAGTATTTT; CDR3aa: CAWSRGSTDTQYF
j_gene: TRBJ1-1; d_gene: NA; abundance: NA; v_gene: TRBV7-2; CDR3nt: TGTGCCAGCAGCTTAGAGGGGAGGGCCACTGAAGCTTTCTTT; CDR3aa: CASSLEGRATEAFF
j_gene: TRBJ2-6; d_gene: NA; abundance: NA; v_gene: TRBV2; CDR3nt: TGTGCCAGCAGGGAGAAATCCGGGACAGGGGCCAACGTCCTGACTTTC; CDR3aa: CASREKSGTGANVLTF
j_gene: TRBJ1-4; d_gene: NA; abundance: NA; v_gene: TRBV5-1; CDR3nt: TGCGCCAGCAGCTTGGGTGGCCTCAATGAAAAACTGTTTTTT; CDR3aa: CASSLGGLNEKLFF
j_gene: TRBJ1-1; d_gene: NA; abundance: NA; v_gene: TRBV9; CDR3nt: TGTGCCAGCAGCGTAGCCGTGAACACTGAAGCTTTCTTT; CDR3aa: CASSVAVNTEAFF
j_gene: TRBJ2-7; d_gene: NA; abundance: NA; v_gene: TRBV11-2; CDR3nt: TGTGCCAGCAGCTTTAACTTCCCGTACGAGCAGTACTTC; CDR3aa: CASSFNFPYEQYF
j_gene: TRBJ2-3; d_gene: NA; abundance: NA; v_gene: TRBV5-1; CDR3nt: TGCGCCAGCAGCTTGGGGTTGCGGGAAACGACAGATACGCAGTATTTT; CDR3aa: CASSLGLRETTDTQYF
j_gene: TRBJ1-5; d_gene: TRBD1; abundance: NA; v_gene: TRBV5-1; CDR3nt: TGCGCCAGCAGCCCGACAGGGAACGGTCAGCCCCAGCATTTT; CDR3aa: CASSPTGNGQPQHF
j_gene: TRBJ1-2; d_gene: NA; abundance: NA; v_gene: TRBV29-1; CDR3nt: TGCAGCGTTGACCCCATCACAGGGACTAACTATGGCTACACCTTC; CDR3aa: CSVDPITGTNYGYTF
j_gene: TRBJ1-3; d_gene: NA; abundance: NA; v_gene: TRBV5-1; CDR3nt: TGCGCCAGCAGCTTATCCCAGGGCACCTCTGGAAACACCATATATTTT; CDR3aa: CASSLSQGTSGNTIYF
j_gene: TRBJ2-5; d_gene: NA; abundance: NA; v_gene: TRBV18; CDR3nt: TGTGCCAGCTCACCGAGGGTTACGTTAGAGACCCAGTACTTC; CDR3aa: CASSPRVTLETQYF
j_gene: TRBJ2-5; d_gene: TRBD2; abundance: few; v_gene: TRBV9; CDR3nt: TGTGCCAGCACCCGGACTAGCGGGAGCCAAGAGACCCAGTACTTC; CDR3aa: CASTRTSGSQETQYF
j_gene: TRBJ1-4; d_gene: NA; abundance: NA; v_gene: TRBV9; CDR3nt: TGTGCCAGCAGCGCCGCTAACCGGGAAAAACTGTTTTTT; CDR3aa: CASSAANREKLFF
j_gene: TRBJ1-2; d_gene: NA; abundance: NA; v_gene: TRBV5-1; CDR3nt: TGCGCCAGCAGCTTGGTATCGGGGTTCGGAGTATCTCGGTATGGCTACACCTTC; CDR3aa: CASSLVSGFGVSRYGYTF
j_gene: TRBJ1-1; d_gene: NA; abundance: NA; v_gene: TRBV11-2; CDR3nt: TGTGCCAGCAGCTCTATGAACACTGAAGCTTTCTTT; CDR3aa: CASSSMNTEAFF
j_gene: TRBJ2-7; d_gene: TRBD2; abundance: NA; v_gene: TRBV27; CDR3nt: TGTGCCAGCAGTTCTATTACCCAAGCGGGAGAGGAAGACGAGCAGTACTTC; CDR3aa: CASSSITQAGEEDEQYF
j_gene: TRBJ1-1; d_gene: NA; abundance: NA; v_gene: TRBV18; CDR3nt: TGTGCCAGCTGGGAAAGGGGCTGGGAGGCTGAAGCTTTCTTT; CDR3aa: CASWERGWEAEAFF
j_gene: TRBJ2-7; d_gene: NA; abundance: NA; v_gene: TRBV7-6; CDR3nt: TGTGCCAGCAGCTTAGTGGAGGGTGACTACGAGCAGTACTTC; CDR3aa: CASSLVEGDYEQYF
j_gene: TRBJ2-7; d_gene: TRBD2; abundance: NA; v_gene: TRBV29-1; CDR3nt: TGCAGCGTTGCGGACTTTCGGACTAGCGGGAACTACGAGCAGTACTTC; CDR3aa: CSVADFRTSGNYEQYF
j_gene: TRBJ1-1; d_gene: NA; abundance: NA; v_gene: TRBV10-3; CDR3nt: TGTGCCATCAGTGGGTCAGGGGCGATCAGCACTGAAGCTTTCTTT; CDR3aa: CAISGSGAISTEAFF
j_gene: TRBJ2-3; d_gene: TRBD1; abundance: NA; v_gene: TRBV28; CDR3nt: TGTGCCAGCAGGACGACAGGGGGCGCGGATACGCAGTATTTT; CDR3aa: CASRTTGGADTQYF
j_gene: TRBJ2-1; d_gene: NA; abundance: NA; v_gene: TRBV14; CDR3nt: TGTGCCAGCAGCCATAATCGCTGGGGGGAGATCGACAATGAGCAGTTCTTC; CDR3aa: CASSHNRWGEIDNEQFF
j_gene: TRBJ1-1; d_gene: NA; abundance: once; v_gene: TRBV9; CDR3nt: TGTGCCAGCAGCCCCCCGGGAAGGACGGGGAACACTGAAGCTTTCTTT; CDR3aa: CASSPPGRTGNTEAFF
j_gene: TRBJ1-6; d_gene: TRBD1; abundance: NA; v_gene: TRBV2; CDR3nt: TGTGCCAGCAGTGGCGGGACAGGGGGTTCACCCCTCCACTTT; CDR3aa: CASSGGTGGSPLHF